This T cell receptor beta chain emerged from a study of breast tumors, draining lymph nodes, adjacent tissues. Findings and caveats of the study: Tumors had less TCR diversity than lymph nodes, more than nontumor tissue.

This clonotype was found many times. Antigen specificity is unknown. Germline V CDR1 and CDR2: SGDLS, YYNGEE. Trimming stripped 1 base from V and 0 bases from J, with 10 bases between. This CDR3 has 15 residues. Via MiXCR, TCRdb re-called the multiplex PCR reads, giving one row per CDR3 protein. The sample holds about 270,000 distinct CDR3 sequences, about 30% seen once. Axillary draining lymph nodes of breast cancer patients supplied the node samples. The TCR was taken from a female donor with breast cancer. Some clones in this sample may be carry-over from other donors' samples. Input material: axillary lymph node tissue. The rearrangement links TRBV9 to TRBJ1-2, with D perhaps matching TRBD1 (6 bases). Here the CDR3 reads CASSVNRVPNYGYTF. DNA for the CDR3: TGTGCCAGCAGCGTAAACAGGGTCCCTAACTATGGCTACACCTTC.